Shown below are 26 T cell receptor beta chains from a single sample sequenced in a study of molecular identifiers for immune sequencing clone quantification. Each CDR3 protein gets one entry after TCRdb re-called the PCR reads with MiXCR. This repertoire shows roughly 630,000 distinct CDR3 sequences, 25% found once; its top ten account for approximately 0.75%. The sample consisted of naive CD8+ T cells from blood, with Jurkat cell RNA spiked in. As to subset: FACS-sorted CD8+CD4-CCR7+CD45RA+ naive T cells. All receptors derive from a human donor in good health. Some libraries in this study had Jurkat cell RNA spiked in.

Worth noting for this clonotype: Given a much more abundant clone one base away, this may be a read error. The chain combines TRBV2 with TRBJ2-6; perhaps D is TRBD1 or TRBD2 (6 bases each). The CDR3 runs 15 residues. CDR1 is SNHLY, CDR2 FYNNEI, per germline. CDR3 nucleotides: TGTGCCAGCAGGGCCGGGGGCTCTGGGGCCAACGCCCTGACTTTC. Amino acids: CASRAGGSGANALTF.

The table lists this clonotype with many counts. This chain joins TRBV19 and TRBJ2-3; either TRBD1 or TRBD2 may fit D (5 bases each). V dropped 5 bases and J dropped 3 bases, with 15 bases sitting between them. There are 15 residues in the CDR3. Germline loops: CDR1 LNHDA, CDR2 SQIVND (reference sequence). CDR3 nucleotides: TGTGCCAGTAGTGGGACCTCTTCATCGACAGATACGCAGTATTTT. Encoded protein: CASSGTSSSTDTQYF.

This clonotype was seen ten or more times. The chain recombines TRBV20-1 with TRBJ1-5, with 7 bases matching TRBD1. CDR1 is DFQATT and CDR2 is SNEGSKA in the germline V gene (reference sequence). V shed 4 bases and J 3 bases; nucleotides not matched to a gene: 9. The CDR3 is 15 residues long. As DNA, the CDR3 is TGCAGTGCTACCCCCATAGGGGGCTTCAATCAGCCCCAGCATTTT. This codes for CSATPIGGFNQPQHF.

Notes on this clonotype: A much larger clone sits a single nucleotide away, making a read error possible. This sequence joins TRBV4-3 and TRBJ1-1; TRBD1 is a possible D gene (5 bases). CDR1 and CDR2 from the germline V gene are LGHNA and YSLEER. The CDR3 totals 16 residues. Here the CDR3 reads CASNQARGLGILKAFF. The CDR3 bases are TGCGCCAGCAACCAAGCTAGGGGCCTAGGGATCTTAAAAGCTTTCTTT.

J is TRBJ2-7 and V is TRBV27; 9 positions agree with TRBD1. Germline loops: CDR1 MNHEY, CDR2 SMNVEV (reference sequence). The CDR3 covers 13 residues. Losses at the gene ends were 5 bases for V and 6 bases for J; bases not matched to a gene: 5. CDR3: CASSPGQGPEQYF. CDR3 DNA sequence: TGTGCCAGCAGTCCAGGACAGGGGCCCGAGCAGTACTTC.

This clonotype was seen repeatedly, ten times or more. The V gene is TRBV12-3 or TRBV12-4, the J gene TRBJ2-2; 7 bases are shared with TRBD1. V gave up 2 bases and J gave up 2 bases; unmatched junction bases: 17. The CDR3 has 20 residues. CDR3 protein: CASSLLWALNTGVNTGELFF. The CDR3 DNA reads as TGTGCCAGCAGTTTACTCTGGGCACTCAATACAGGGGTCAACACCGGGGAGCTGTTTTTT.

This clonotype was detected many times. The chain employs TRBV4-1 and TRBJ2-5; no firm D call. CDR1 is MGHRA and CDR2 is YSYEKL in the germline V gene. V gave up 1 base and J gave up 1 base, with 16 bases separating them. This CDR3 has 17 residues. The CDR3 loop reads CASSQGPTRSSQETQYF. The CDR3 DNA sequence: TGCGCCAGCAGCCAAGGGCCGACACGAAGCTCCCAAGAGACCCAGTACTTC.

This clonotype was counted ten times or more. This chain joins TRBV29-1 and TRBJ1-1; the D is unclear. The length of the CDR3 is 12 residues. V lost 5 bases to trimming and J lost 4 bases, with 11 bases between them. Germline CDR1 SQVTM, CDR2 ANQGSEA. CDR3 sequence: CSVSGISTEAFF. In nucleotides, the CDR3 is TGCAGCGTTTCAGGCATCTCCACTGAAGCTTTCTTT.

The chain links TRBV27 to TRBJ2-7; 16 nucleotides match TRBD2. The CDR3 extends over 19 amino acids. The V gene's germline CDR1 is MNHEY and CDR2 SMNVEV (reference sequence). Trimming removed 5 bases from V and 2 bases from J; junction bases left unmatched: 12. CDR3 nucleotides: TGTGCCAGCAGTCAGATCCCGGGACTAGCGGGGGGGTTAACCTACGAGCAGTACTTC. Its translation: CASSQIPGLAGGLTYEQYF.

The chain recombines TRBV27 with TRBJ2-2; 9 bases align to TRBD2. Losses at the gene ends were 6 bases for V and 3 bases for J; bases not matched to a gene: 5. This CDR3 has 15 amino acids. In germline, CDR1 is MNHEY, CDR2 SMNVEV (reference sequence). The chain's CDR3 is CASRLSGGDTGELFF. Written as DNA, the CDR3 is TGTGCCAGCAGACTTAGCGGGGGAGACACCGGGGAGCTGTTTTTT.

The V gene is TRBV12-3 or TRBV12-4, the J gene TRBJ2-7; 9 positions match TRBD1. CDR3 length: 15 amino acids. Trimming removed 7 bases from V and 5 bases from J; junction bases left unmatched: 12. The CDR3 bases are TGTGCCAGCACCGATCCGGGACAGGGTCGAGACGAGCAGTACTTC. This gives the protein CASTDPGQGRDEQYF.

This clonotype was found many times. This rearrangement joins TRBV5-4 to TRBJ2-7; 7 bases map to TRBD1. CDR1 and CDR2 from the germline V gene are SGHNT and YYREEE (reference sequence). The CDR3 consists of 15 residues. The J segment lost 1 base and the V segment lost 0 bases, leaving 4 bases of the junction unmatched. The CDR3, as DNA: TGTGCCAGCAGCTTGGGGCCAGGGGGTTCCTACGAGCAGTACTTC. This translates into CASSLGPGGSYEQYF.

In this sample, this clonotype turned up many times. This chain connects TRBV29-1 to TRBJ2-3; 14 positions agree with TRBD2. Germline V gene sequence: CDR1 SQVTM, CDR2 ANQGSEA. The trim removed 3 bases at V and 6 bases at J, leaving 2 bases unmatched. The CDR3 length is 14 residues. The CDR3 loop is CSVEGTSGSDTQYF. As DNA, the CDR3 is TGCAGCGTTGAGGGGACTAGCGGGAGTGATACGCAGTATTTT.

This chain joins TRBV14 and TRBJ2-1; either TRBD1 or TRBD2 may fit D (6 bases each). The CDR3 spans 17 residues. Germline lookup yields CDR1 SGHDN and CDR2 FVKESK. V was cut by 4 bases and J by 3 bases, with 19 bases left in between. The chain's CDR3 is CASSPLVTGLHYNEQFF. DNA for the CDR3: TGTGCCAGCAGCCCACTAGTGACAGGACTACACTACAATGAGCAGTTCTTC.

This clonotype was detected ten times or more. This sequence joins TRBV27 and TRBJ2-3, with TRBD2 identical over 10 bases. Trimming took 8 bases from V and 2 from J; bases not matched to a gene: 7. The CDR3 length is 15 residues. Germline V lookup: CDR1 MNHEY, CDR2 SMNVEV (reference sequence). The CDR3 DNA is TGTGCCAGCCACGTCACTAGCGGGGCCACAGATACGCAGTATTTT. It yields the protein CASHVTSGATDTQYF.

Note on this clonotype: This may arise from a read error, as a much more abundant clone is one base away. The chain joins TRBV27 to TRBJ1-2, with 7 positions matching TRBD1. The germline V gene has CDR1 MNHEY and CDR2 SMNVEV (reference sequence). The CDR3 sequence is 13 residues long. The V gene end was trimmed by 6 bases and the J gene end by 2 bases; junction bases not matched to a gene: 3. The CDR3 here is CASRPGQNYGYTF. The DNA of the CDR3 is TGTGCCAGCAGGCCGGGACAGAACTATGGCTACACCTTC.

The rearrangement uses TRBV7-9 and TRBJ2-3; D is perhaps TRBD2 (5 bases). The CDR3 loop spans 12 amino acids. Trimming took 6 bases from V and 6 from J, leaving 10 bases between them. Per the germline V gene, CDR1 is SEHNR and CDR2 is FQNEAQ (reference sequence). CDR3 residues: CASRSTGDTQYF. CDR3 sequence (DNA): TGTGCCAGCAGGTCAACGGGGGATACGCAGTATTTT.

This clonotype was counted only a few times. This chain joins TRBV29-1 and TRBJ2-1; 7 bases align to TRBD1. The CDR3 has 14 amino acids. Looked up from germline, CDR1 is SQVTM and CDR2 is ANQGSEA. Losses at the gene ends were 6 bases for V and 1 base for J; bases not matched to a gene: 6. The CDR3 nucleotides are TGCAGCGTCGAGACAGGGAGTTCCTACAATGAGCAGTTCTTC. Translated: CSVETGSSYNEQFF.

The V gene is TRBV6-5, the J gene TRBJ2-7; 8 bases map to TRBD1. Per the germline V gene, CDR1 is MNHEY and CDR2 is SVGAGI. The V and J ends lost 5 bases and 6 bases, in that order; junction bases with no gene match: 9. The CDR3 runs 14 residues. CDR3 bases: TGTGCCAGCAGTCAACAGGGGGTAACAGTCGAGCAGTACTTC. Translated: CASSQQGVTVEQYF.

With regard to this clonotype: This could be a read error, since a much larger clone is one nucleotide away. V gene TRBV7-9 combines with J gene TRBJ1-4; TRBD1 matches 9 bases. V was clipped by 5 bases and J by 8 bases; unmatched bases: 9. The CDR3 totals 15 residues. Germline CDR1 SEHNR, CDR2 FQNEAQ (reference sequence). The DNA of the CDR3 is TGTGCCAGCAGCGCCCCCGGGACAGGGTACGAAAAACTGTTTTTT. Protein: CASSAPGTGYEKLFF.

This clonotype was recorded a few times. The chain is built from TRBV28 and TRBJ2-1, with TRBD2 matching 15 bases. V shed 5 bases, J shed 7 bases, and the junction held 9 bases outside the gene matches. The length of the CDR3 is 17 residues. Germline lookup yields CDR1 MDHEN and CDR2 SYDVKM. The CDR3 is CASSTNTGTSGRNEQFF. The CDR3 DNA sequence: TGTGCCAGCAGTACCAATACCGGGACTAGCGGGAGGAATGAGCAGTTCTTC.

At least ten counts were recorded for this clonotype. The CDR3 nucleotides are TGTGCCAGCAGTTTACACGAGGACAGGGGGCTATTCCGAGGCACTGAAGCTTTCTTT. Protein product: CASSLHEDRGLFRGTEAFF. The rearrangement uses TRBV28 and TRBJ1-1, with 11 bases lining up with TRBD1. Per the germline V gene, CDR1 is MDHEN and CDR2 is SYDVKM. Trimming cost V 2 bases and J 4 bases; bases outside gene matches: 15. CDR3 length equals 19 residues.

This chain joins TRBV19 and TRBJ1-1; D not resolved. The germline V gene has CDR1 LNHDA and CDR2 SQIVND (reference sequence). The CDR3 length is 11 residues. The ends were cut back, 6 bases at V and 7 bases at J, with 9 bases in the middle. CDR3 sequence: CASRGYHEAFF. Written as DNA, the CDR3 is TGTGCCAGTAGAGGGTACCATGAAGCTTTCTTT.

Comments on this clonotype: Just one base apart from a much larger clone, this may be a read error. The genes are TRBV5-1 and TRBJ2-7; no definite D call. Germline CDR1 and CDR2: SGHRS and YFSETQ. The CDR3 runs 15 residues. V shed 0 bases and J shed 0 bases, with 10 bases lying between them. The CDR3 is CASSLERVGSYEQYF. DNA for the CDR3: TGCGCCAGCAGCTTGGAAAGGGTCGGCTCCTACGAGCAGTACTTC.

This clonotype was detected ten times or more. This sequence joins TRBV4-3 and TRBJ2-7; weak D call: TRBD1 (6 bases). The CDR3 runs to 14 residues. Trimming removed 0 bases at V and 1 base at J, with 7 bases between. Germline CDR1 is LGHNA and CDR2 is YSLEER. CDR3 region: CASSQDDRSYEQYF. The CDR3 DNA sequence: TGCGCCAGCAGCCAAGACGACAGGTCCTACGAGCAGTACTTC.

The rearrangement links TRBV13 to TRBJ2-3, with D tentatively TRBD2 (6 bases). The CDR3 totals 16 residues. Germline CDR1 reads PRHDT; CDR2 reads FYEKMQ (reference sequence). V was shortened by 5 bases and J by 6 bases, with 21 bases between the two germline ends. The chain's CDR3 is CASSAGGTLLRDTQYF. The DNA of the CDR3 is TGTGCCAGCAGCGCGGGCGGGACCCTTCTTAGGGATACGCAGTATTTT.